These T cell receptor beta chains were read from a single sample in a study of cytomegalovirus exposure and HLA in healthy donors. Assay used: immunoSEQ multiplex PCR; TCRdb lists only in-frame clones, some missing. The repertoire has under 250,000 clones, 85% of them found once; the top ten carry 1% to 1.5%. Sequencing was done on a sample of PBMCs. The receptors stem from a human donor in good health. The CDR3 runs from the conserved cysteine through the conserved F or W. A D gene is named only where the DNA matches it firmly. Clone size, where shown, is once, few, many, or a class for clones that have expanded.

V	D	size	J	CDR3	DNA
TRBV15	TRBD1	-	TRBJ1-5	CATSGGQKNQPQHF	TGTGCCACCAGCGGGGGACAGAAGAATCAGCCCCAGCATTTT
TRBV27	-	-	TRBJ1-5	CASSLSARNQPQHF	TGTGCCAGCAGTTTATCGGCTCGCAATCAGCCCCAGCATTTT
TRBV28	-	-	TRBJ2-3	CASSSPRLGRLHTDTQYF	TGTGCCAGCAGTTCGCCCCGGTTAGGTAGACTCCACACAGATACGCAGTATTTT
TRBV7-7	-	-	TRBJ2-5	CASSTSPGGETQYF	TGTGCTAGCAGTACCTCGCCTGGGGGGGAGACCCAGTACTTC
TRBV28	-	-	TRBJ1-2	CASSFFQNIGYTF	TGTGCCAGCAGTTTTTTCCAGAACATTGGCTACACCTTC
TRBV5-1	-	-	TRBJ2-1	CASTTASYNEQFF	TGCGCCAGCACAACGGCTAGTTACAATGAGCAGTTCTTC
TRBV5-1	-	-	TRBJ2-1	CASSLAGTGLYNEQFF	TGCGCCAGCAGCTTGGCCGGTACAGGGCTATACAATGAGCAGTTCTTC
TRBV27	-	-	TRBJ2-1	CASSLVVRNNEQFF	TGTGCCAGCAGTTTGGTTGTCAGAAACAATGAGCAGTTCTTC
TRBV27	-	-	TRBJ1-1	CASSPSRGYTEAFF	TGTGCCAGCAGTCCAAGTCGGGGTTACACTGAAGCTTTCTTT
TRBV7-2	TRBD2	-	TRBJ2-5	CASSSWTSGGRETQYF	TGTGCCAGCAGCTCCTGGACTAGCGGGGGGAGGGAGACCCAGTACTTC
TRBV28	-	-	TRBJ2-5	CASSLRAGGPTRISAFQETQYF	TGTGCCAGCAGCCTACGCGCTGGAGGCCCTACACGTATATCGGCCTTCCAAGAGACCCAGTACTTC
TRBV25-1	TRBD1	-	TRBJ2-2	CASSEGQKTGELFF	TGTGCCAGCAGTGAGGGACAGAAGACCGGGGAGCTGTTTTTT
TRBV19	-	-	TRBJ1-1	CASSIDVQGNTEAFF	TGTGCCAGTAGTATAGATGTACAGGGGAACACTGAAGCTTTCTTT
TRBV29-1	TRBD1	-	TRBJ2-7	CSVALDRTYEQYF	TGCAGCGTAGCCCTGGACAGGACCTACGAGCAGTACTTC
TRBV10-3	TRBD1	-	TRBJ2-5	CAISENRGAQYF	TGTGCCATCAGTGAGAACAGGGGAGCCCAGTACTTC
TRBV7-2	-	-	TRBJ1-1	CASSLSHRADTEAFF	TGTGCCAGCAGCTTATCCCACAGGGCGGACACTGAAGCTTTCTTT
TRBV19	TRBD2	-	TRBJ2-5	CASRRTSGELGSIETQYF	TGTGCCAGTAGGAGGACTAGCGGGGAGCTGGGTTCTATAGAGACCCAGTACTTC
TRBV10-2	-	-	TRBJ2-7	CASSGPEIGLYEQYF	TGCGCCAGCAGTGGGCCGGAGATTGGCCTTTACGAGCAGTACTTC
TRBV27	TRBD1	-	TRBJ1-2	CASSKGTGVYYGYTF	TGTGCCAGCAGTAAAGGGACAGGGGTTTATTATGGCTACACCTTC
TRBV5-6	TRBD2	-	TRBJ2-7	CASKAGLGSYEQYF	TGTGCCAGCAAAGCGGGATTAGGGTCCTACGAGCAGTACTTC
TRBV27	-	-	TRBJ2-2	CASSPRGGFIVNTGELFF	TGTGCCAGCAGCCCCCGAGGAGGGTTCATCGTCAACACCGGGGAGCTGTTTTTT
TRBV30	-	-	TRBJ2-7	CAWSTGLRGQYF	TGTGCCTGGTCTACTGGCCTACGAGGGCAGTACTTC
TRBV7-2	-	-	TRBJ2-7	CASSPVGGGPYEQYF	TGTGCCAGCAGCCCTGTGGGAGGAGGCCCCTACGAGCAGTACTTC
TRBV12-5	-	-	TRBJ2-7	CASARGQLAYEQYF	TGTGCTAGCGCCCGTGGACAGTTAGCCTACGAGCAGTACTTC
TRBV28	TRBD1	-	TRBJ2-7	CASSGQGRFEQYF	TGTGCCAGCAGTGGACAGGGGAGGTTCGAGCAGTACTTC
TRBV28	-	once	TRBJ1-4	CASAGTATNEKLFF	TGTGCCAGCGCGGGGACTGCAACTAATGAAAAACTGTTTTTT
TRBV5-4	-	-	TRBJ1-3	CASSFSGGNTIYF	TGTGCCAGCAGCTTCTCGGGGGGAAACACCATATATTTT
TRBV4-2	TRBD1	few	TRBJ1-1	CASSQAGQGVDTEAFF	TGTGCCAGCAGCCAAGCTGGACAGGGGGTGGACACTGAAGCTTTCTTT
TRBV5-1	TRBD1	-	TRBJ1-5	CASSQTGDSNQPQHF	TGCGCCAGCAGCCAGACAGGGGATAGCAATCAGCCCCAGCATTTT